These 2 T cell receptor beta chains came from one sample sequenced in a study of blood T cell repertoires in COVID-19. The protocol was immunoSEQ multiplex PCR, while the TCRdb copy is restricted to in-frame clones and leaves out a portion. The table lists 100,000 to 150,000 clones, 60% to 80% of them singletons. Source material: peripheral blood. These receptors were obtained from an elderly man with COVID-19, enrolled during active disease.

The chain links TRBV7-3 to TRBJ2-3, with a weak D call TRBD1 (6 bases). Trimming removed 3 bases from V and 7 bases from J, with 14 bases in between. The CDR3 covers 14 residues. The V gene's germline CDR1 is SGHTA and CDR2 FQGTGA. The CDR3 DNA follows: TGTGCCAGCAGCTTGGGAACAGGGATACATACGCAGTATTTT. Its protein product is CASSLGTGIHTQYF.

The chain is built from TRBV6-5 and TRBJ1-1; D perhaps matches TRBD1 (5 bases). CDR3 length: 15 amino acids. CDR1 and CDR2 (germline): MNHEY, SVGAGI. The germline V and J ends were trimmed by 8 bases and 4 bases, with 20 bases remaining between them. The CDR3 sequence is CASGLLGVLGTEAFF. In DNA form, the CDR3 reads TGTGCCAGCGGACTACTGGGGGTTTTGGGCACTGAAGCTTTCTTT.